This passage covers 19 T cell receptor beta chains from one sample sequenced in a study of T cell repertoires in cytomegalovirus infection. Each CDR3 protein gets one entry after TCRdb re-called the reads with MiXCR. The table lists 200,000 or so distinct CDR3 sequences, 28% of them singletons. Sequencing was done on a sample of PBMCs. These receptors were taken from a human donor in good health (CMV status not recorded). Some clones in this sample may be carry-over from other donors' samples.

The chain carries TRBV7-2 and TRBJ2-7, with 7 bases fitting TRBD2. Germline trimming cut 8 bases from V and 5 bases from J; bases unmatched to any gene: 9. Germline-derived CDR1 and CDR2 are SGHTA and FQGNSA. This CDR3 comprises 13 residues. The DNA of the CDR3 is TGTGCCAGCGCCTTGGGGGGGGTCGACGAGCAGTACTTC. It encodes CASALGGVDEQYF.

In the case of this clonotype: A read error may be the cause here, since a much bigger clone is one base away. CDR3 coding DNA: TGTGCCACCTGGTGGGTGAGCACCGGGGAGCTGTTTTTT. Encoded protein: CATWWVSTGELFF. This sequence joins TRBV6-6 and TRBJ2-2; D remains unclear. Trimming removed 10 bases at V and 4 bases at J, with 13 bases between. Germline assignment: CDR1 MNHNY and CDR2 SVGAGI (reference sequence). This CDR3 region has 13 residues.

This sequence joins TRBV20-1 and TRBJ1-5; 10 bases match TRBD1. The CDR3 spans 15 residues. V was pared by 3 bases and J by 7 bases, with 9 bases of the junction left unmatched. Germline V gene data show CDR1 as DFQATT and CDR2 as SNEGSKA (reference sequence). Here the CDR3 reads CSASKGTGADQPQHF. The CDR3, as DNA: TGCAGTGCTAGCAAAGGGACAGGGGCTGACCAGCCCCAGCATTTT.

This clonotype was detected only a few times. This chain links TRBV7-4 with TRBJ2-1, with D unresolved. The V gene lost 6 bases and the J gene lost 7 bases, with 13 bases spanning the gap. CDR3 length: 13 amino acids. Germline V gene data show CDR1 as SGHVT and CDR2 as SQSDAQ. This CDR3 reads CASSSDPSNEQFF. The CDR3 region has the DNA TGTGCCAGCAGTTCTGACCCCTCTAATGAGCAGTTCTTC. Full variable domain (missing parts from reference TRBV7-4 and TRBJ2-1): GAGVSQSPRYKVAKRGRDVALRCDSISGHVTLYWYRQTLGQGSEVLTYSQSDAQRDKSGRPSGRFSAERPERSVSTLKIQRTEQGDSAVYLCASSSDPSNEQFFGPGTRLTVL.

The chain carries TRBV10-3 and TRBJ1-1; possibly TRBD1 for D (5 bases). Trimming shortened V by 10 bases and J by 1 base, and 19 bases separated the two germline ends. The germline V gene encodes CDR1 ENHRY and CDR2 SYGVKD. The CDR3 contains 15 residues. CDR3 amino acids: CATPQRGSGNTEAFF. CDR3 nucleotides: TGTGCCACCCCCCAGCGGGGCTCGGGGAACACTGAAGCTTTCTTT.

The CDR3 here is CASSRQLAQETQYF. DNA of the CDR3: TGTGCCAGCAGCCGACAACTCGCTCAAGAGACCCAGTACTTC. The chain employs TRBV14 and TRBJ2-5; D gene ambiguous. Germline-derived CDR1 and CDR2 are SGHDN and FVKESK. The V end was cut by 4 bases, the J end by 2 bases, with 11 bases between. This CDR3 contains 14 residues.

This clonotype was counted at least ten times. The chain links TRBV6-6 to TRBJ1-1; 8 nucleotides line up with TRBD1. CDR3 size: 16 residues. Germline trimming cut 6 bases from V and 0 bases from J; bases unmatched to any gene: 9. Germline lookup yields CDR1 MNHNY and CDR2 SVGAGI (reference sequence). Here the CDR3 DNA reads TGTGCCAGCAGCCTTGGACAGGGCGCCATGAACACTGAAGCTTTCTTT. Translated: CASSLGQGAMNTEAFF.

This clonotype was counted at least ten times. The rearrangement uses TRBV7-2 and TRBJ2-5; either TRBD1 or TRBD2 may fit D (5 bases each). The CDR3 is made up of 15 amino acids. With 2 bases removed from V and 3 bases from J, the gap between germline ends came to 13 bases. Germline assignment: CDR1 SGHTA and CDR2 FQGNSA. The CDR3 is CASSLRGRSEETQYF. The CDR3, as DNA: TGTGCCAGCAGCTTAAGGGGACGGAGCGAAGAGACCCAGTACTTC.

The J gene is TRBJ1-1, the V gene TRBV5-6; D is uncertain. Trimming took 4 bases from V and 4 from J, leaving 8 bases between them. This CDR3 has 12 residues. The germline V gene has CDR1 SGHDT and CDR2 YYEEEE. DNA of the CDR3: TGTGCCAGCAGCCTTCCGGGCACTGAAGCTTTCTTT. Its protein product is CASSLPGTEAFF. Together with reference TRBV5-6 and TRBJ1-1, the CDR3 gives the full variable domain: DAGVTQSPTHLIKTRGQQVTLRCSPKSGHDTVSWYQQALGQGPQFIFQYYEEEERQRGNFPDRFSGHQFPNYSSELNVNALLLGDSALYLCASSLPGTEAFFGQGTRLTVV.

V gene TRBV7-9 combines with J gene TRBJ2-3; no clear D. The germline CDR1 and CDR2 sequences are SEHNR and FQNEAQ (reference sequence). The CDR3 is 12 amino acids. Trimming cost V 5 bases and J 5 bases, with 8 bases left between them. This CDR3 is CASSQEGDTQYF. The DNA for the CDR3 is TGTGCCAGCAGCCAAGAAGGAGATACGCAGTATTTT.

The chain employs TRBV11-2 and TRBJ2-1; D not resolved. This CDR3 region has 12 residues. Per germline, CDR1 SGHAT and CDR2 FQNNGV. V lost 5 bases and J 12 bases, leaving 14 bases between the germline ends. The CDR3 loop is CASSPVRSGQFF. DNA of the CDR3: TGTGCCAGCAGCCCCGTCAGATCGGGGCAGTTCTTC.

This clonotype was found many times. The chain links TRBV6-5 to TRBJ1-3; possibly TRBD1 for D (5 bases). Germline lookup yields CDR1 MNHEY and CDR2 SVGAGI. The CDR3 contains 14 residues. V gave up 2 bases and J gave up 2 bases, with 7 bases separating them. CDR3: CASSYIGAGNTIYF. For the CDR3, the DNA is TGTGCCAGCAGTTACATAGGGGCTGGAAACACCATATATTTT.

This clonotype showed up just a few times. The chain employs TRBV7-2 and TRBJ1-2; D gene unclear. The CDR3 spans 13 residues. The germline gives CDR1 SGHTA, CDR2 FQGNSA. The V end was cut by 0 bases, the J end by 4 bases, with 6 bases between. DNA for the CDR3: TGTGCCAGCAGCTTAGCAGCCCCCTATGGCTACACCTTC. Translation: CASSLAAPYGYTF.

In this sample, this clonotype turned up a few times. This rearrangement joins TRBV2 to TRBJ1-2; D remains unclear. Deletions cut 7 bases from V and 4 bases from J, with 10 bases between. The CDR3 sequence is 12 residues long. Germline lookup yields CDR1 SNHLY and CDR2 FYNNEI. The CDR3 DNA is TGTGCCAGCAACCCCACAGCCTATGGCTACACCTTC. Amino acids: CASNPTAYGYTF. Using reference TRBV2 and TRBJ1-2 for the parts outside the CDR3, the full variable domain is EPEVTQTPSHQVTQMGQEVILRCVPISNHLYFYWYRQILGQKVEFLVSFYNNEISEKSEIFDDQFSVERPDGSNFTLKIRSTKLEDSAMYFCASNPTAYGYTFGSGTRLTVV.

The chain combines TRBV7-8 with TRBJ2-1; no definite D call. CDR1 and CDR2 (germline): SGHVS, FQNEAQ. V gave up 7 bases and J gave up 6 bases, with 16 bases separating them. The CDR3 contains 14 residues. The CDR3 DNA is TGTGCCAGCACCACTTCGGTGACCCCCAATGAGCAGTTCTTC. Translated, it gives CASTTSVTPNEQFF.

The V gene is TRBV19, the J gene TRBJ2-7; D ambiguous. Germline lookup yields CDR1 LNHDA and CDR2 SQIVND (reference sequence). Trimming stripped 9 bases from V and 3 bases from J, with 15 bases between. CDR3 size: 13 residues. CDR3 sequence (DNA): TGTGCCAGCAGAGGTGACCGCAGCTACGAGCAGTACTTC. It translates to CASRGDRSYEQYF.

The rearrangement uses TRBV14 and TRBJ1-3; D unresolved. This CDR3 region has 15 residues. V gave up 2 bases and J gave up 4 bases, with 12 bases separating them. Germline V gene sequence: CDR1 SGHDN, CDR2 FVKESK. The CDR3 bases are TGTGCCAGCAGCCAACGGTCCGGAGTCGGAAACACCATATATTTT. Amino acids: CASSQRSGVGNTIYF.

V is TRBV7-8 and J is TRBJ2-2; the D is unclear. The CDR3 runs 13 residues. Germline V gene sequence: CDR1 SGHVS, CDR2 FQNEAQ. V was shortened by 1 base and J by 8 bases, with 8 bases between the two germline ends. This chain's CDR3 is CASSLENRGELFF. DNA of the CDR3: TGTGCCAGCAGCTTAGAAAATCGAGGGGAGCTGTTTTTT.

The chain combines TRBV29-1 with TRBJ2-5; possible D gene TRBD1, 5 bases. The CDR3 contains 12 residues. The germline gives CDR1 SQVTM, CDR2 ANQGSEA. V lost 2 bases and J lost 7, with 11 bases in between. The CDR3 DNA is TGCAGCGTTGAATGGGGCTATGGGACCCAGTACTTC. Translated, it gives CSVEWGYGTQYF.